These 12 T cell receptor beta chains were all obtained from the same sample, sequenced in a study of T cell responses to AZD1222 COVID-19 vaccine. Using immunoSEQ multiplex PCR, the repertoire was profiled, and TCRdb retains in-frame clones only, with some absent. The sample records 130,000 to 150,000 clones, around nine tenths being singletons. This specimen consisted of peripheral blood, obtained on day 0 of AZD1222 vaccination. Every receptor here comes from an adult in good health.

The V gene is TRBV7-9, the J gene TRBJ2-6; 8 nucleotides align to TRBD1. The CDR3 length is 16 residues. Trimming took 5 bases from V and 2 from J; bases not matched to a gene: 5. Germline lookup yields CDR1 SEHNR and CDR2 FQNEAQ (reference sequence). CDR3 sequence reads: CASSTHRGTGANVLTF. The CDR3 DNA reads as TGTGCCAGCAGCACACACAGGGGGACTGGGGCCAACGTCCTGACTTTC.

The CDR3 spells CASSLMSSDTQYF. As DNA, the CDR3 is TGTGCCAGCAGCTTAATGTCCTCCGATACGCAGTATTTT. The chain links TRBV7-3 to TRBJ2-3; no clear D gene. The V end was cut by 1 base, the J end by 6 bases, with 8 bases between. CDR1 SGHTA and CDR2 FQGTGA come from the germline V gene. The CDR3 covers 13 residues.

V is TRBV5-8 and J is TRBJ2-7, with D maybe TRBD2 (5 bases). V lost 1 base and J lost 4, with 12 bases in between. The germline V gene encodes CDR1 SGHTS and CDR2 YDEGEE. The CDR3 has 14 residues. The DNA of the CDR3 is TGTGCCAGCAGCTTGTATCCTCGGGATTACGAGCAGTACTTC. This codes for CASSLYPRDYEQYF.

The gene calls are TRBV10-3 and TRBJ2-7; 8 bases match TRBD1. Germline assignment: CDR1 ENHRY and CDR2 SYGVKD. Trimming took 6 bases from V and 6 from J; bases not matched to a gene: 13. This CDR3 contains 15 residues. The CDR3 sequence: CAIRGGQGSSREQYF. The CDR3 DNA follows: TGTGCCATCAGGGGTGGACAGGGCTCCTCCCGCGAGCAGTACTTC.

This sequence joins TRBV9 and TRBJ1-4; weak D call: TRBD1 (6 bases). Germline V CDR1 and CDR2: SGDLS, YYNGEE. The V end was cut by 0 bases, the J end by 5 bases, with 11 bases between. CDR3 length: 15 residues. In DNA form, the CDR3 reads TGTGCCAGCAGCGTAGGGGGGGACACCAATGAAAAACTGTTTTTT. It is translated as CASSVGGDTNEKLFF.

The genes are TRBV4-3 and TRBJ2-7, with D maybe TRBD1 (5 bases). Germline loops: CDR1 LGHNA, CDR2 YSLEER. V lost 4 bases and J lost 1, with 14 bases in between. This CDR3 has 15 residues. The CDR3 nucleotides are TGCGCCAGCAGCCGAGCACTGACAGCTTCCTACGAGCAGTACTTC. Its protein product is CASSRALTASYEQYF.

The chain joins TRBV14 to TRBJ2-7; D is unresolved. Trimming left V 4 bases short and J 3 bases short, with 7 bases between. This CDR3 region has 12 residues. Germline V CDR1 and CDR2: SGHDN, FVKESK. Here the CDR3 reads CASSPQNYEQYF. The CDR3 DNA sequence: TGTGCCAGCAGCCCGCAGAACTACGAGCAGTACTTC.

V gene TRBV6-5 combines with J gene TRBJ2-5; possibly TRBD1 for D (6 bases). The length of the CDR3 is 13 residues. CDR1 MNHEY and CDR2 SVGAGI come from the germline V gene. Trimming stripped 5 bases from V and 2 bases from J, with 9 bases between. CDR3 region: CASSPGQQETQYF. CDR3 DNA: TGTGCCAGCAGTCCCGGACAGCAAGAGACCCAGTACTTC.

The chain has TRBV27 and TRBJ2-5; 10 nucleotides agree with TRBD1. The CDR3 runs to 20 residues. Germline CDR1 and CDR2: MNHEY and SMNVEV (reference sequence). After removal of 4 bases from V and 1 base from J, the junction contained 18 bases not matched to a gene. The CDR3 DNA reads TGTGCCAGCAGTTCCCTCGACAGGGGGCGTGGGATTCCATCCCAAGAGACCCAGTACTTC. Translated, it gives CASSSLDRGRGIPSQETQYF.

V is TRBV9 and J is TRBJ2-2; D uncertain. This CDR3 is 14 amino acids long. Per germline, CDR1 SGDLS and CDR2 YYNGEE. The V end was cut by 5 bases, the J end by 4 bases, with 12 bases between. CDR3: CASSDTMGTGELFF. The CDR3 bases are TGTGCCAGCAGTGACACAATGGGCACCGGGGAGCTGTTTTTT.

The CDR3 DNA reads TGCGCCAGCCGGGACTTCAATCAGCCCCAGCATTTT. Residues: CASRDFNQPQHF. The genes are TRBV10-2 and TRBJ1-5, with D possibly matching TRBD1 (5 bases). CDR3 length equals 12 residues. Trimming cost V 8 bases and J 3 bases, with 8 bases left between them. Germline-derived CDR1 and CDR2 are WSHSY and SAAADI.

The chain is built from TRBV11-3 and TRBJ2-3; TRBD2 matches at 7 bases. The V gene end was trimmed by 2 bases and the J gene end by 4 bases; junction bases not matched to a gene: 3. CDR1 is SGHNT and CDR2 is YENEEA in the germline V gene. This CDR3 has 14 residues. The CDR3: CASSLRAGADTQYF. The DNA for the CDR3 is TGTGCCAGCAGCTTACGGGCGGGGGCAGATACGCAGTATTTT.